This paragraph covers one T cell receptor beta chain sequence. The conserved final phenylalanine or tryptophan is absent from the CDR3, which likely points to a read error. The data belong to a study of CD8+CD57+ T cells in acquired aplastic anemia. With 1 base removed from V and 7 bases from J, the gap between germline ends came to 4 bases. Germline CDR1 reads SGHTA; CDR2 reads FQGNSA. This CDR3 is built from 11 residues. The template for TCR beta VDJ and CDR3 sequence profiling was genomic DNA. TCRdb independently ran MiXCR on the reads; one entry per CDR3 protein. The sample lists some 190,000 distinct CDR3 sequences, less than 55% occurring once.

V and J are TRBV7-2 and TRBJ2-5; D not certain. The specimen sequenced was sorted CD4+, CD8+, or CD8+CD57+ T cells (not recorded which) from PBMCs. The TCR comes from a human donor in good health. As DNA, the CDR3 is TGTGCCAGCAGCTTAGGGTGGACCCAGTACCTC. Its protein product is CASSLGWTQYL.